This TCR beta chain was profiled in a study of shared clonotypes between healthy human individuals. Germline CDR1 is MDHEN and CDR2 is SYDVKM. CDR3 length: 15 amino acids. V was clipped by 6 bases and J by 3 bases, with 18 bases between them. The method was immunoSEQ multiplex PCR; TCRdb's version includes in-frame clones alone and lacks a portion of them. The top ten clones hold 0.4% to 0.55% of a sample with approximately 1,000,000 clones, around three quarters of them seen once. This clonotype was sampled from a man younger than 35 in good health. Some clones in this sample may be carry-over from other donors' samples. J is TRBJ2-7 and V is TRBV28, with D unclear. The sequencing input was memory CD4+ T cells from PBMCs. Specified subset: CD45RA-negative fraction. The DNA of the CDR3 is TGTGCCAGCAGCGAGGTAGACCCCGTTATCTACGAGCAGTACTTC. Encoded protein: CASSEVDPVIYEQYF. The whole variable domain, remainder taken from reference TRBV28 and TRBJ2-7, is DVKVTQSSRYLVKRTGEKVFLECVQDMDHENMFWYRQDPGLGLRLIYFSYDVKMKEKGDIPEGYSVSREKKERFSLILESASTNQTSMYLCASSEVDPVIYEQYFGPGTRLTVT.